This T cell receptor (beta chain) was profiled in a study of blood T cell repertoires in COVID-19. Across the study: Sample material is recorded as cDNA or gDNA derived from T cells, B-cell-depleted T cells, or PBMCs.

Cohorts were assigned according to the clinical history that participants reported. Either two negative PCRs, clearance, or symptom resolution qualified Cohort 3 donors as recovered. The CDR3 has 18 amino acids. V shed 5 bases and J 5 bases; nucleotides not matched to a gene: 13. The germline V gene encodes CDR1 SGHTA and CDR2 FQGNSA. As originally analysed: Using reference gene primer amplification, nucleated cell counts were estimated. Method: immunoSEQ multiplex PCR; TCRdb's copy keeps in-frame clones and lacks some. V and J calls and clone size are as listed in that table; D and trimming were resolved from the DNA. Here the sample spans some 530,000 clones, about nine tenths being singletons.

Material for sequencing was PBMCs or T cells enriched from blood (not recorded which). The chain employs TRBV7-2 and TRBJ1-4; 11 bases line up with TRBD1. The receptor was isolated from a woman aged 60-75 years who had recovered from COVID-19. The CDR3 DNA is TGTGCCAGCAGCCCCAGGCCCACGGGACAGGGGGGGAATGAAAAACTGTTTTTT. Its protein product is CASSPRPTGQGGNEKLFF.